The clone carrying this T cell receptor beta chain was seen a handful of times. Antigen: not known. The record originates from a study of cytomegalovirus exposure and HLA in healthy donors. Overall study results and limits: There were some public TCRs occurring in many donors, but most TCR sequences were rare.

Germline lookup yields CDR1 LNHDA and CDR2 SQIVND (reference sequence). The CDR3 has 13 residues. Trimming left V 3 bases short and J 10 bases short, with 13 bases between. Clones were sequenced by immunoSEQ multiplex PCR, and TCRdb holds only the in-frame ones, with some missing. The sample has 130,000 to 150,000 clones, roughly 90% seen once. This TCR came from a man between 18 and 29 years old in good health and CMV-seropositive. The chain recombines TRBV19 with TRBJ1-5; the D is unclear. The specimen sequenced was PBMCs. The CDR3 DNA follows: TGTGCCAGTAGTATGAGGAGGGCCGATCCCCAGCATTTT. Its protein product is CASSMRRADPQHF.